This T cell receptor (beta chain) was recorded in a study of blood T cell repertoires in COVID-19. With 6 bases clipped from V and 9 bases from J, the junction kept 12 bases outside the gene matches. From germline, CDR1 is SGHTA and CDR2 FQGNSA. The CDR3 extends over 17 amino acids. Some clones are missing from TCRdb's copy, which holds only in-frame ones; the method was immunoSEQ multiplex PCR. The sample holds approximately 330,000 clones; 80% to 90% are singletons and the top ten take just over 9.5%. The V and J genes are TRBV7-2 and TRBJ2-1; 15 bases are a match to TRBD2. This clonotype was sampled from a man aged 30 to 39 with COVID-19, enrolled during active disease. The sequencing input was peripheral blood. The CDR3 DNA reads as TGTGCCAGCAGTAAGCCGGGACTAGCGGGAGGTTCGGCTGAGCAGTTCTTC. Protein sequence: CASSKPGLAGGSAEQFF.